The 25 T cell receptor beta chains below all came from one sample that was sequenced in a study of T cell changes during pregnancy in multiple sclerosis. The table came from immunoSEQ multiplex PCR; TCRdb's copy has only in-frame clones and leaves some out. Among 91,000 or so clones listed, 93% were seen once. The sample was peripheral blood, taken after pregnancy. These receptors all stem from a female donor with multiple sclerosis, enrolled in a pregnancy study.

Here the CDR3 reads CASSSYQGPSTEAFF. In nucleotides, the CDR3 is TGCGCCAGCAGCTCGTATCAGGGTCCGAGCACTGAAGCTTTCTTT. V and J are TRBV5-1 and TRBJ1-1; the D gene is possibly TRBD1 (5 bases). Trimming left V 3 bases short and J 4 bases short, with 16 bases between. CDR3 length: 15 amino acids. CDR1 SGHRS and CDR2 YFSETQ come from the germline V gene.

The chain uses TRBV6-5 and TRBJ2-7; maybe TRBD2 (5 bases). Germline CDR1 reads MNHEY; CDR2 reads SVGAGI. This CDR3 has 14 amino acids. The germline V and J ends were trimmed by 7 bases and 3 bases, with 16 bases remaining between them. CDR3 nucleotides: TGTGCCAGCATGTTCGGTTTAGAGGGCTACGAGCAGTACTTC. Translated: CASMFGLEGYEQYF.

V is TRBV19 and J is TRBJ2-1, with D possibly matching TRBD1 (6 bases). Trimming cost V 5 bases and J 11 bases, with 16 bases left between them. Germline lookup yields CDR1 LNHDA and CDR2 SQIVND (reference sequence). The CDR3 has 13 residues. The CDR3 sequence is CASSFRNGQQQFF. The DNA for the CDR3 is TGTGCCAGTAGTTTCCGAAATGGACAGCAGCAGTTCTTC.

This clone came up once. CDR3 sequence (DNA): TGTGCCAGCAGTTTATCGAAGGCACATCAGGTCATTCAGTACTTC. It is translated as CASSLSKAHQVIQYF. The V call is TRBV27, the J call TRBJ2-4; D ambiguous. Trimming took 0 bases from V and 9 from J, leaving 15 bases between them. Germline lookup yields CDR1 MNHEY and CDR2 SMNVEV (reference sequence). CDR3 length: 15 residues.

The chain recombines TRBV29-1 with TRBJ1-2, with a possible D match to TRBD1 (5 bases). CDR1 and CDR2 (germline): SQVTM, ANQGSEA. The CDR3 covers 15 residues. The V and J ends lost 0 bases and 6 bases respectively, with 17 bases between them. DNA for the CDR3: TGCAGCGTTGAAGATCTGGGGGAGGGGCGGGATGGCTACACCTTC. Protein: CSVEDLGEGRDGYTF. Together with reference TRBV29-1 and TRBJ1-2, the CDR3 gives the full variable domain: SAVISQKPSRDICQRGTSLTIQCQVDSQVTMMFWYRQQPGQSLTLIATANQGSEATYESGFVIDKFPISRPNLTFSTLTVSNMSPEDSSIYLCSVEDLGEGRDGYTFGSGTRLTVV.

This clone was counted a single time. This rearrangement joins TRBV27 to TRBJ2-1, with D unclear. Trimming cost V 2 bases and J 9 bases, with 17 bases left between them. CDR1 and CDR2 (germline): MNHEY, SMNVEV (reference sequence). The CDR3 length is 15 residues. Here the CDR3 reads CASSLVKFTDSEQFF. The CDR3 DNA is TGTGCCAGCAGTTTAGTTAAGTTCACTGACTCTGAGCAGTTCTTC.

The rearrangement links TRBV9 to TRBJ2-5, with 8 positions matching TRBD2. The CDR3 totals 16 residues. The germline V gene encodes CDR1 SGDLS and CDR2 YYNGEE. Losses at the gene ends were 4 bases for V and 4 bases for J; bases not matched to a gene: 12. The CDR3 coding sequence is TGTGCCAGCAGCCCTGGTTCCGGGAGGGCCGGAGAGACCCAGTACTTC. Translation gives CASSPGSGRAGETQYF.

This clone has a single count. The chain recombines TRBV25-1 with TRBJ2-7; TRBD1 matches at 9 bases. Germline lookup yields CDR1 MGHDK and CDR2 SYGVNS. The junction had 2 bases not matched to a gene; V was cut back by 5 bases and J by 3 bases. The CDR3 loop spans 13 amino acids. The CDR3 reads CASSPDRGYEQYF. DNA of the CDR3: TGTGCCAGCAGTCCGGACAGGGGCTACGAGCAGTACTTC.

This clone was counted once. Sequence at one end of the junction differs from germline and may be a read error. CDR3 in DNA: TGTGCCAGTAGTAACCAGGATTTGCATCAACCCCAGCATTTT. It codes for CASSNQDLHQPQHF. The rearrangement links TRBV19 to TRBJ1-5, with D unresolved. The CDR3 extends over 14 amino acids. Looked up from germline, CDR1 is LNHDA and CDR2 is SQIVND (reference sequence).

The chain joins TRBV2 to TRBJ1-4; 7 bases are a match to TRBD1. In germline, CDR1 is SNHLY, CDR2 FYNNEI. The junction had 11 bases not matched to a gene; V was cut back by 8 bases and J by 8 bases. There are 14 residues in the CDR3. CDR3 amino acids: CASGLEGAGEKLFF. DNA for the CDR3: TGTGCCAGCGGTTTAGAGGGGGCCGGCGAAAAACTGTTTTTT.

CDR3 protein: CASGLNGDTQYF. The CDR3 DNA reads TGTGCCAGTGGCCTGAATGGAGATACGCAGTATTTT. The chain links TRBV19 to TRBJ2-3; no definite D call. The CDR3 length is 12 residues. The V gene lost 8 bases and the J gene lost 5 bases, with 11 bases spanning the gap. Germline V lookup: CDR1 LNHDA, CDR2 SQIVND (reference sequence). The full variable domain, rest sourced from reference TRBV19 and TRBJ2-3, is DGGITQSPKYLFRKEGQNVTLSCEQNLNHDAMYWYRQDPGQGLRLIYYSQIVNDFQKGDIAEGYSVSREKKESFPLTVTSAQKNPTAFYLCASGLNGDTQYFGPGTRLTVL.

The chain employs TRBV5-1 and TRBJ2-1; no clear D gene. This CDR3 region has 12 residues. The V and J ends lost 1 base and 7 bases respectively, with 6 bases between them. The V gene's germline CDR1 is SGHRS and CDR2 YFSETQ. The CDR3 is CASSLILNEQFF. The CDR3 DNA follows: TGCGCCAGCAGCTTGATCCTAAATGAGCAGTTCTTC.

The V gene is TRBV2, the J gene TRBJ1-1; possibly TRBD1 for D (5 bases). V dropped 2 bases and J dropped 7 bases, with 11 bases sitting between them. The CDR3 consists of 13 residues. Germline CDR1 reads SNHLY; CDR2 reads FYNNEI. The CDR3: CASSEQGYSEAFF. Written as DNA, the CDR3 is TGTGCCAGCAGTGAACAGGGATACAGTGAAGCTTTCTTT.

This clone is a singleton in its sample. The V and J genes are TRBV7-9 and TRBJ2-4; D is perhaps TRBD1 (6 bases). This CDR3 contains 15 residues. The germline V and J ends were trimmed by 1 base and 0 bases, with 7 bases remaining between them. CDR1 is SEHNR and CDR2 is FQNEAQ in the germline V gene (reference sequence). The CDR3 sequence is CASSLGTVAKNIQYF. The CDR3 DNA sequence: TGTGCCAGCAGCTTAGGGACAGTAGCCAAAAACATTCAGTACTTC.

V usage is TRBV7-9 and J usage is TRBJ1-1; perhaps TRBD1 as D (6 bases). Germline loops: CDR1 SEHNR, CDR2 FQNEAQ (reference sequence). The CDR3 extends over 13 amino acids. The ends were cut back, 6 bases at V and 7 bases at J, with 15 bases in the middle. CDR3 coding DNA: TGTGCCAGCAGGCCCCGGGACAACCTTGAAGCTTTCTTT. Encoded protein: CASRPRDNLEAFF.

The chain recombines TRBV7-9 with TRBJ2-5, with TRBD2 identical over 7 bases. This CDR3 is 17 amino acids long. The germline CDR1 and CDR2 sequences are SEHNR and FQNEAQ (reference sequence). Unmatched junction bases numbered 12, after V lost 5 bases and J lost 0 bases. DNA for the CDR3: TGTGCCAGCAGCCCTAGGATGCTAGCGGCAAACCAAGAGACCCAGTACTTC. Its translation is CASSPRMLAANQETQYF.

The gene calls are TRBV28 and TRBJ1-1; TRBD1 might be the D (6 bases). Looked up from germline, CDR1 is MDHEN and CDR2 is SYDVKM. The germline V and J ends were trimmed by 6 bases and 1 base, with 12 bases remaining between them. The CDR3 spans 14 residues. For the CDR3, the DNA is TGTGCCAGCAGGAAACAGGGTGGGAACACTGAAGCTTTCTTT. The encoded protein is CASRKQGGNTEAFF.

This rearrangement joins TRBV27 to TRBJ1-5; perhaps TRBD1 as D (6 bases). Germline loops: CDR1 MNHEY, CDR2 SMNVEV (reference sequence). There are 14 residues in the CDR3. The V gene lost 5 bases and the J gene lost 0 bases, with 8 bases spanning the gap. The CDR3 region has the DNA TGTGCCAGCAGTCACAGGGATAGCAATCAGCCCCAGCATTTT. Translated, it gives CASSHRDSNQPQHF.

The chain recombines TRBV5-1 with TRBJ2-7; 8 bases map to TRBD1. The CDR3 spans 17 residues. The germline gives CDR1 SGHRS, CDR2 YFSETQ. The V gene end was trimmed by 5 bases and the J gene end by 5 bases; junction bases not matched to a gene: 18. CDR3 amino acids: CASRSGRLADRVHEQYF. CDR3 in DNA: TGCGCCAGCAGATCGGGAAGGTTAGCGGACAGGGTCCACGAGCAGTACTTC. Based on the CDR3 plus reference TRBV5-1 and TRBJ2-7, the full variable domain is KAGVTQTPRYLIKTRGQQVTLSCSPISGHRSVSWYQQTPGQGLQFLFEYFSETQRNKGNFPGRFSGRQFSNSRSEMNVSTLELGDSALYLCASRSGRLADRVHEQYFGPGTRLTVT.

This clone occurred once. The gene calls are TRBV19 and TRBJ2-1, with D possibly TRBD2 on 5 matching bases. This CDR3 spans 14 amino acids. V lost 5 bases and J lost 0, with 8 bases in between. The germline CDR1 and CDR2 sequences are LNHDA and SQIVND (reference sequence). The CDR3 sequence: CASSLDSSYNEQFF. The CDR3 DNA reads TGTGCCAGTAGTCTGGACTCCTCCTACAATGAGCAGTTCTTC.

This chain's CDR3 is CASSLEGVDYGYTF. The CDR3 DNA reads TGCGCCAGCAGCTTGGAAGGGGTTGACTATGGCTACACCTTC. The chain joins TRBV5-1 to TRBJ1-2, with TRBD1 as a possible D gene (5 bases). The CDR3 length is 14 residues. V was pared by 0 bases and J by 3 bases, with 9 bases between. The germline V gene has CDR1 SGHRS and CDR2 YFSETQ.

This chain connects TRBV11-2 to TRBJ2-7; unclear D gene. Between the trimmed V and J ends, which lost 5 bases and 4 bases, there was a span of 12 bases. Germline assignment: CDR1 SGHAT and CDR2 FQNNGV. The CDR3 has 13 residues. The CDR3 protein is CASSPLLIYEQYF. The CDR3 DNA is TGTGCCAGCAGCCCACTCCTTATTTACGAGCAGTACTTC.

The rearrangement joins TRBV4-1 to TRBJ2-5, with 10 bases fitting TRBD1. The CDR3 covers 15 residues. Germline assignment: CDR1 MGHRA and CDR2 YSYEKL. J lost 2 bases, V lost 1 base, and 1 base had no gene match. CDR3 DNA: TGCGCCAGCAGCCAAGGGACAGGGGGACAAGAGACCCAGTACTTC. It yields the protein CASSQGTGGQETQYF.

The chain combines TRBV27 with TRBJ1-1; D ambiguous. This CDR3 spans 16 amino acids. Trimming took 1 base from V and 0 from J, leaving 12 bases between them. Germline loops: CDR1 MNHEY, CDR2 SMNVEV (reference sequence). CDR3 region: CASSLWAQTMNTEAFF. In nucleotides, the CDR3 is TGTGCCAGCAGTTTATGGGCGCAGACTATGAACACTGAAGCTTTCTTT.

The chain combines TRBV6-5 with TRBJ2-1, with TRBD2 matching over 12 bases. The CDR3 sequence is 16 residues long. Unmatched junction bases numbered 6, after V lost 2 bases and J lost 7 bases. Germline V gene sequence: CDR1 MNHEY, CDR2 SVGAGI. In nucleotides, the CDR3 is TGTGCCAGCAGTTACCGGACTAGCGGGATGTGGAATGAGCAGTTCTTC. The encoded protein is CASSYRTSGMWNEQFF.